This TCR beta chain derives from a study of shared clonotypes between healthy human individuals. Whole-study findings and limits: Owing to a small donor count, the genetic and exposure-history diversity represented was limited. Even with large depth, rarefaction showed that sorted-subset sequencing was incomplete. Depth of sequencing was expected to influence donor clonotype sharing.

CDR1 MNHEY and CDR2 SVGAGI come from the germline V gene. The CDR3 runs to 15 residues. V dropped 6 bases and J dropped 3; count of bases not matched to a gene: 8. Assay used: immunoSEQ multiplex PCR; TCRdb lists only in-frame clones, some missing. The sample has over 2 million clones; 85% to 95% are singletons. Comment on this clone: The target antigen is unknown.

Sequencing was carried out using naive CD4+ T cells sorted from blood. As to subset: CD45RA+ positively selected. V usage is TRBV6-5 and J usage is TRBJ1-5, with 7 bases matching TRBD1. This TCR was sampled from a man between 18 and 35 years old in good health. The CDR3 region is CASSPDRTYNQPQHF. For the CDR3, the DNA is TGTGCCAGCAGCCCGGACAGGACTTACAATCAGCCCCAGCATTTT.